These 29 T cell receptor beta chains were sequenced from one sample in a study of beta chain features in type 1 diabetes. Sequencing targeted expressed TCRB transcripts, as all isolated RNA had been reverse transcribed. Method: immunoSEQ multiplex PCR; TCRdb's copy keeps in-frame clones and lacks some. The sample consists of about 200,000 clones, approximately 11% of them appearing once. Sequenced: central memory CD4+ T cells from blood. These receptors were collected from a man younger than 30 in good health.

The chain recombines TRBV27 with TRBJ2-7; 8 bases line up with TRBD1. Trimming cost V 7 bases and J 1 base; bases outside gene matches: 9. The CDR3 totals 15 residues. Germline V lookup: CDR1 MNHEY, CDR2 SMNVEV (reference sequence). The CDR3 loop reads CASTLGQGFSYEQYF. In nucleotides, the CDR3 is TGTGCCAGCACCCTAGGACAGGGATTTTCCTACGAGCAGTACTTC.

V usage is TRBV4-1 and J usage is TRBJ2-1; perhaps TRBD2 as D (6 bases). The V gene lost 4 bases and the J gene lost 0 bases, with 19 bases spanning the gap. Germline V gene sequence: CDR1 MGHRA, CDR2 YSYEKL. The CDR3 has 18 residues. The CDR3 protein is CASSPLQQRASSYNEQFF. The CDR3 nucleotides are TGCGCCAGCAGCCCCCTTCAACAGCGGGCTAGCTCCTACAATGAGCAGTTCTTC.

V is TRBV7-9 and J is TRBJ1-1, with 8 bases matching TRBD1. This CDR3 spans 14 amino acids. The germline V gene has CDR1 SEHNR and CDR2 FQNEAQ (reference sequence). Trimming at V came to 4 bases and at J to 0 bases, leaving 1 base not matched to a gene. DNA for the CDR3: TGTGCCAGCAGCTCGGGACAGGTGAACACTGAAGCTTTCTTT. Translating it yields CASSSGQVNTEAFF. Drawing the rest from reference TRBV7-9 and TRBJ1-1, the complete variable domain is DTGVSQNPRHKITKRGQNVTFRCDPISEHNRLYWYRQTLGQGPEFLTYFQNEAQLEKSRLLSDRFSAERPKGSFSTLEIQRTEQGDSAMYLCASSSGQVNTEAFFGQGTRLTVV.

This clone was counted a few times. The rearrangement joins TRBV7-2 to TRBJ2-5; 8 bases are a match to TRBD2. Germline V gives CDR1 SGHTA, CDR2 FQGNSA. V lost 9 bases, J lost 2 bases, and 5 bases stayed unmatched. The length of the CDR3 is 13 residues. The CDR3 sequence is CASERGRQETQYF. CDR3 DNA sequence: TGTGCCAGTGAGCGCGGGAGGCAAGAGACCCAGTACTTC.

The chain recombines TRBV29-1 with TRBJ1-5; D gene unclear. V lost 4 bases and J lost 5, with 12 bases in between. This CDR3 is 13 amino acids long. Germline loops: CDR1 SQVTM, CDR2 ANQGSEA. CDR3 sequence: CSVGDGSYQPQHF. The CDR3 nucleotides are TGCAGCGTTGGAGATGGGTCCTATCAGCCCCAGCATTTT.

This clone was detected many times. The rearrangement uses TRBV27 and TRBJ2-7; D may be TRBD1 or TRBD2 (6 bases each). Between the trimmed V and J ends, which lost 6 bases and 2 bases, there was a span of 17 bases. The length of the CDR3 is 15 residues. Per the germline V gene, CDR1 is MNHEY and CDR2 is SMNVEV (reference sequence). The CDR3 here is CASRRYREVTYEQYF. The CDR3 DNA sequence: TGTGCCAGCAGAAGATACAGGGAGGTAACCTACGAGCAGTACTTC.

The J gene is TRBJ2-7, the V gene TRBV7-2; no firm D call. This CDR3 comprises 13 residues. The germline V gene encodes CDR1 SGHTA and CDR2 FQGNSA. Trimming took off 6 bases at V and 7 bases at J, with 16 bases between the two ends. The CDR3 protein is CASSPDPAEEQYF. CDR3 in DNA: TGTGCCAGCAGTCCCGACCCTGCGGAGGAGCAGTACTTC.

V usage is TRBV9 and J usage is TRBJ1-1; D is perhaps TRBD1 (5 bases). Looked up from germline, CDR1 is SGDLS and CDR2 is YYNGEE. The V end lost 7 bases, the J end lost 11 bases, and 18 bases lay between the germline ends. The CDR3 is made up of 12 amino acids. The CDR3 DNA reads TGTGCCAGCGTCATGGGACTACGTGGGGCTTTCTTT. Translating it yields CASVMGLRGAFF.

V and J are TRBV15 and TRBJ1-5, with unresolved D. Trimming removed 0 bases at V and 0 bases at J, with 9 bases between. CDR1 and CDR2 (germline): LNHNV, YYDKDF (reference sequence). The CDR3 sequence is 16 residues long. The CDR3 reads CATSRELITSNQPQHF. CDR3 bases: TGTGCCACCAGCAGAGAACTGATTACTAGCAATCAGCCCCAGCATTTT.

Only a few counts were recorded for this clone. This rearrangement joins TRBV4-1 to TRBJ1-1, with D possibly TRBD1 on 6 matching bases. The V end lost 0 bases, the J end lost 3 bases, and 14 bases lay between the germline ends. The CDR3 sequence is 16 residues long. Germline V gene sequence: CDR1 MGHRA, CDR2 YSYEKL. Written as DNA, the CDR3 is TGCGCCAGCAGCCAAGAAGGGGGAGCCTTCTACACTGAAGCTTTCTTT. Protein sequence: CASSQEGGAFYTEAFF.

The chain combines TRBV29-1 with TRBJ2-5, with D possibly matching TRBD1 (6 bases). The length of the CDR3 is 12 residues. V dropped 4 bases and J dropped 2 bases, with 8 bases sitting between them. Germline CDR1 is SQVTM and CDR2 is ANQGSEA. CDR3 protein: CSVAGAQETQYF. CDR3 sequence (DNA): TGCAGCGTTGCAGGGGCGCAAGAGACCCAGTACTTC.

Turning to this clone: The germline gene is not matched at one end of the junction; a read error may be the cause. The gene calls are TRBV6-1 and TRBJ2-1; D might be TRBD1 (5 bases). The V gene's germline CDR1 is MNHNS and CDR2 SASEGT. The CDR3 is 15 amino acids. CDR3 nucleotides: TGTGCCATCAGTGAGAGACAGTCCTCCTACAATGAGCAGTTCTTC. It yields the protein CAISERQSSYNEQFF.

A single count supports this clone. The rearrangement links TRBV30 to TRBJ2-1, with D possibly TRBD1 on 6 matching bases. Trimming cost V 4 bases and J 0 bases, with 10 bases left between them. Germline V gene sequence: CDR1 GTSNPN, CDR2 SVGIG (reference sequence). The CDR3 is made up of 14 amino acids. Here the CDR3 reads CAWNGQSSYNEQFF. CDR3 DNA sequence: TGTGCCTGGAACGGACAGAGCTCCTACAATGAGCAGTTCTTC.

The chain carries TRBV28 and TRBJ2-5, with D possibly matching TRBD2 (5 bases). V gave up 5 bases and J gave up 1 base, with 17 bases separating them. Germline lookup yields CDR1 MDHEN and CDR2 SYDVKM. The CDR3 is 16 residues long. The CDR3 loop reads CASSGGLTTLQETQYF. The CDR3, as DNA: TGTGCCAGCAGTGGCGGACTCACCACCCTCCAAGAGACCCAGTACTTC.

V and J are TRBV5-4 and TRBJ2-1; either TRBD1 or TRBD2 may supply D (7 bases each). Trimming took 4 bases from V and 5 from J, leaving 22 bases between them. From germline, CDR1 is SGHNT and CDR2 YYREEE (reference sequence). The CDR3 is 17 amino acids. DNA for the CDR3: TGTGCCAGCAGCGCTAATACCAGGGGGGGAGTCCACAATGAGCAGTTCTTC. Translating it yields CASSANTRGGVHNEQFF.

This clone was recorded a few times. A far larger clone is one base from this, pointing to a likely read error. This same CDR3 is encoded by further DNA sequences in the sample. The V and J genes are TRBV5-6 and TRBJ2-1, with TRBD2 matching 8 bases. The germline gives CDR1 SGHDT, CDR2 YYEEEE. The CDR3 runs 15 residues. V lost 5 bases, J lost 2 bases, and 6 bases stayed unmatched. Here the CDR3 DNA reads TGTGCCAGCAGTTTGCCGGGAGGGCCCTACAATGAGCAGTTCTTC. Translating it yields CASSLPGGPYNEQFF.

This clone came up a few times. V and J are TRBV6-1 and TRBJ2-7; tentatively, D is TRBD1 or TRBD2 (5 bases each). The germline gives CDR1 MNHNS, CDR2 SASEGT. The V gene lost 7 bases and the J gene lost 3 bases, with 13 bases spanning the gap. This CDR3 has 13 residues. The CDR3 bases are TGTGCCAGCATTTCCGGGGCAGACTACGAGCAGTACTTC. It translates to CASISGADYEQYF.

The chain employs TRBV15 and TRBJ2-5; D unresolved. The V gene lost 2 bases and the J gene lost 5 bases, with 6 bases spanning the gap. This CDR3 comprises 12 residues. Germline V gene lookup returns CDR1 LNHNV and CDR2 YYDKDF (reference sequence). CDR3 DNA: TGTGCCACCAGCAGAAATAGGGAGACCCAGTACTTC. This sequence encodes CATSRNRETQYF.

V gene TRBV18 combines with J gene TRBJ2-7, with D possibly matching TRBD2 (6 bases). The CDR3 sequence is 15 residues long. Germline V gene lookup returns CDR1 KGHSH and CDR2 LQKENI. V dropped 3 bases and J dropped 6 bases, with 18 bases sitting between them. The chain's CDR3 is CASSPVWGVQVEQYF. DNA for the CDR3: TGTGCCAGCTCACCGGTTTGGGGGGTCCAGGTCGAGCAGTACTTC.

The chain is built from TRBV28 and TRBJ2-7; 8 bases map to TRBD2. This CDR3 spans 15 amino acids. The germline gives CDR1 MDHEN, CDR2 SYDVKM. V shed 7 bases and J 2 bases; nucleotides not matched to a gene: 10. The CDR3 DNA is TGTGCCAGCACTACCCTAGCGGGCCTAACCTACGAGCAGTACTTC. This codes for CASTTLAGLTYEQYF.

This clone was counted only a few times. The chain joins TRBV30 to TRBJ1-2; D possibly corresponds to TRBD1 (6 bases). V shed 4 bases and J shed 4 bases, with 13 bases lying between them. The CDR3 has 13 residues. The V gene's germline CDR1 is GTSNPN and CDR2 SVGIG (reference sequence). CDR3 protein: CAWNKGQSYGYTF. The CDR3 DNA follows: TGTGCCTGGAATAAGGGACAAAGCTATGGCTACACCTTC. Using reference TRBV30 and TRBJ1-2 for the parts outside the CDR3, the full variable domain is SQTIHQWPATLVQPVGSPLSLECTVEGTSNPNLYWYRQAAGRGLQLLFYSVGIGQISSEVPQNLSASRPQDRQFILSSKKLLLSDSGFYLCAWNKGQSYGYTFGSGTRLTVV.

The sample holds a few counts of this clone. J is TRBJ2-3 and V is TRBV14; 9 nucleotides align to TRBD2. The trim removed 4 bases at V and 4 bases at J, leaving 9 bases unmatched. The CDR3 is made up of 16 amino acids. CDR1 and CDR2 (germline): SGHDN, FVKESK. CDR3 sequence (DNA): TGTGCCAGCAGCCCGTGGCTAGCGGGGAGCGCAGATACGCAGTATTTT. Its translation: CASSPWLAGSADTQYF.

This CDR3 reads CASTARSYSSIRAQYF. CDR3 DNA sequence: TGTGCCAGCACCGCCCGGAGCTACTCATCCATACGTGCGCAGTATTTT. The gene calls are TRBV28 and TRBJ2-3; D is uncertain. This CDR3 spans 16 amino acids. V shed 7 bases and J shed 10 bases, with 27 bases lying between them. Per germline, CDR1 MDHEN and CDR2 SYDVKM.

This chain joins TRBV20-1 and TRBJ2-5; D gene ambiguous. The CDR3 is made up of 11 amino acids. Germline V gene data show CDR1 as DFQATT and CDR2 as SNEGSKA (reference sequence). V lost 3 bases and J lost 5, with 7 bases in between. The DNA for the CDR3 is TGCAGTGCTAGCCAAAGCGAGACCCAGTACTTC. Translation gives CSASQSETQYF.

This clone was seen more than once but under ten times. CDR3 amino acids: CASSPPQTFSGANVLTF. DNA for the CDR3: TGTGCCAGCTCACCACCACAGACCTTCTCTGGGGCCAACGTCCTGACTTTC. This chain joins TRBV18 and TRBJ2-6; D not resolved. This CDR3 region has 17 residues. CDR1 and CDR2 from the germline V gene are KGHSH and LQKENI. V was trimmed by 0 bases and J by 0 bases, leaving 9 bases between them.

This clone was seen a few times. CDR3 sequence (DNA): TGTGCCAGCTCACCCGACAGGGGCAACTACAATGAGCAGTTCTTC. This translates into CASSPDRGNYNEQFF. The rearrangement joins TRBV18 to TRBJ2-1, with 8 bases aligning to TRBD1. With V trimmed by 3 bases and J by 3 bases, 4 bases remained unmatched. Germline CDR1 reads KGHSH; CDR2 reads LQKENI. The CDR3 totals 15 residues.

The sample holds many counts of this clone. Other nucleotide sequences from this sample produce the same CDR3. The J gene is TRBJ2-6, the V gene TRBV7-9; no reliable D call. The CDR3 is 14 amino acids. Germline values: CDR1 SEHNR, CDR2 FQNEAQ (reference sequence). Trimming shortened V by 5 bases and J by 0 bases, and 5 bases separated the two germline ends. The CDR3 DNA reads TGTGCCAGCAGCGGTTCCTCTGGGGCCAACGTCCTGACTTTC. Its translation is CASSGSSGANVLTF. Complete variable domain (other parts from reference TRBV7-9 and TRBJ2-6): DTGVSQNPRHKITKRGQNVTFRCDPISEHNRLYWYRQTLGQGPEFLTYFQNEAQLEKSRLLSDRFSAERPKGSFSTLEIQRTEQGDSAMYLCASSGSSGANVLTFGAGSRLTVL.

The chain is built from TRBV9 and TRBJ1-1; D call uncertain. Germline values: CDR1 SGDLS, CDR2 YYNGEE. This CDR3 is 13 amino acids long. Trimming stripped 4 bases from V and 4 bases from J, with 11 bases between. CDR3 DNA sequence: TGTGCCAGCAGCCAAGAGGGTTCCACTGAAGCTTTCTTT. It yields the protein CASSQEGSTEAFF.

This chain connects TRBV6-5 to TRBJ2-3; D is undetermined. Trimming took 5 bases from V and 6 from J, leaving 6 bases between them. The germline V gene has CDR1 MNHEY and CDR2 SVGAGI. The CDR3 is made up of 11 amino acids. CDR3 in DNA: TGTGCCAGCAGTGATAGGGATACGCAGTATTTT. This translates into CASSDRDTQYF.